A single sample is the source of the 18 T cell receptor beta chains below, sequenced in a study of vaccination and CD4 T cells after COVID-19. The sample's treatment: roughly 11-day PBMC culture with coronavirus spike peptide pools or control peptides (ViraFEST assay). The Oncomine TCR Beta short-read assay sequenced DNA from cultured CD4+ T cells. TCRdb re-called the PCR reads with MiXCR, one entry per CDR3 protein. The table shows tens of thousands of distinct CDR3 sequences, with about 50% occurring only once. These receptors have no identified antigens. Sample: CD4+ T cells from blood, cultured in vitro, taken before SARS-CoV-2 vaccination. The receptors stem from a human donor who received a COVID-19 vaccine.

This clonotype is a singleton in its sample. V gene TRBV19 combines with J gene TRBJ1-1; the D is unclear. Trimming pared 1 base from V and 0 bases from J, leaving 6 bases between. Germline V gives CDR1 LNHDA, CDR2 SQIVND (reference sequence). CDR3 length: 14 amino acids. CDR3 sequence reads: CASSIGEMNTEAFF. The CDR3 DNA is TGTGCCAGTAGTATAGGAGAAATGAACACTGAAGCTTTCTTT.

This chain joins TRBV12-3 or TRBV12-4 and TRBJ2-3, with 12 positions matching TRBD2. J was trimmed by 7 bases and V by 6 bases; bases with no gene match: 8. The CDR3 spans 15 residues. The CDR3 coding sequence is TGTGCCAGCAGAAGACTAGCGGGGGCCCTGAATACGCAGTATTTT. This sequence encodes CASRRLAGALNTQYF.

The chain carries TRBV19 and TRBJ1-2; D unresolved. The CDR3 runs 15 residues. V lost 4 bases and J lost 7, with 19 bases in between. Germline CDR1 reads LNHDA; CDR2 reads SQIVND (reference sequence). Here the CDR3 DNA reads TGTGCCAGTAGTACCCGACGTACCTCTAATGGTGGCTACACCTTC. Translating gives CASSTRRTSNGGYTF.

This clonotype was counted between two and nine times. V is TRBV6-1 and J is TRBJ1-1; 9 positions agree with TRBD1. This CDR3 region has 13 residues. J gave up 4 bases and V 7 bases, and 4 bases lay outside the gene matches. CDR1 MNHNS and CDR2 SASEGT come from the germline V gene. CDR3 region: CASNHRGLTEAFF. The CDR3 DNA reads as TGTGCCAGCAATCACAGGGGGCTCACTGAAGCTTTCTTT.

The genes are TRBV12-5 and TRBJ2-7; 8 nucleotides line up with TRBD2. Germline lookup yields CDR1 LGHNT and CDR2 FRNRAP. This CDR3 is 18 amino acids long. The J segment lost 2 bases and the V segment lost 0 bases, leaving 12 bases of the junction unmatched. The CDR3 region is CASGLVQGSSGRAYEQYF. DNA for the CDR3: TGTGCTAGTGGTTTGGTACAGGGCTCTAGCGGGCGTGCCTACGAGCAGTACTTC.

With regard to this clonotype: Compared with germline, one end of the junction differs, possibly owing to a read error. This chain links TRBV6-1 with TRBJ1-3; D perhaps matches TRBD1 (5 bases). The length of the CDR3 is 14 residues. Germline V CDR1 and CDR2: MNHNS, SASEGT. The CDR3 region is CSKQGDESGNTIYF. CDR3 coding DNA: TGCTCGAAGCAGGGCGACGAGTCTGGAAACACCATATATTTT.

The V gene is TRBV7-2, the J gene TRBJ1-3, with D possibly TRBD1 on 6 matching bases. Germline values: CDR1 SGHTA, CDR2 FQGNSA. Trimming cost V 1 base and J 7 bases, with 17 bases left between them. This CDR3 has 16 residues. In DNA form, the CDR3 reads TGTGCCAGCAGCTTAGGGGGGCAGAATGTCGCGAACACCATATATTTT. This codes for CASSLGGQNVANTIYF.

The rearrangement links TRBV10-3 to TRBJ1-1; TRBD1 is a possible D gene (5 bases). Germline CDR1 ENHRY, CDR2 SYGVKD. Trimming shortened V by 4 bases and J by 2 bases, and 11 bases separated the two germline ends. CDR3 length: 14 residues. CDR3 in DNA: TGTGCCATCAGTGCAGGACAACTAAACACTGAAGCTTTCTTT. It codes for CAISAGQLNTEAFF.

This clonotype was observed a handful of times. This chain joins TRBV4-2 and TRBJ1-3; 9 bases map to TRBD1. The CDR3 is 17 amino acids. The trim removed 0 bases at V and 10 bases at J, leaving 13 bases unmatched. The germline V gene has CDR1 LGHNA and CDR2 YNFKEQ. The CDR3 DNA is TGTGCCAGCAGCCAAGATACAGGGGGCCTCATTCCGGGAACCATATATTTT. This gives the protein CASSQDTGGLIPGTIYF.

The chain combines TRBV19 with TRBJ1-1; TRBD1 agrees at 8 bases. With 4 bases clipped from V and 0 bases from J, the junction kept 10 bases outside the gene matches. The CDR3 contains 17 residues. CDR1 is LNHDA and CDR2 is SQIVND in the germline V gene (reference sequence). CDR3 nucleotide sequence: TGTGCCAGTAGTAGTTGGACAGGGTGGGAGCTGAACACTGAAGCTTTCTTT. Its translation: CASSSWTGWELNTEAFF.

This chain joins TRBV5-5 and TRBJ1-1; 8 nucleotides agree with TRBD1. The length of the CDR3 is 18 residues. The trim removed 1 base at V and 4 bases at J, leaving 15 bases unmatched. Germline V gene data show CDR1 as SGHKS and CDR2 as YYEKEE (reference sequence). The CDR3 spells CASSLLSWDRRYSTEAFF. The CDR3 region has the DNA TGTGCCAGCAGCTTGTTGTCGTGGGACAGGCGATACTCCACTGAAGCTTTCTTT. Combining the CDR3 with reference TRBV5-5 and TRBJ1-1 gives the whole variable domain DAGVTQSPTHLIKTRGQQVTLRCSPISGHKSVSWYQQVLGQGPQFIFQYYEKEERGRGNFPDRFSARQFPNYSSELNVNALLLGDSALYLCASSLLSWDRRYSTEAFFGQGTRLTVV.

This chain links TRBV20-1 with TRBJ1-1; 7 nucleotides align to TRBD1. V shed 0 bases and J 2 bases; nucleotides not matched to a gene: 3. This CDR3 has 14 residues. Germline V gives CDR1 DFQATT, CDR2 SNEGSKA (reference sequence). CDR3 nucleotides: TGCAGTGCTAGAGATCAGGGGGTCAACACTGAAGCTTTCTTT. This translates into CSARDQGVNTEAFF.

This chain links TRBV19 with TRBJ1-3, with TRBD1 matching 9 bases. The CDR3 runs to 16 residues. Trimming at V came to 2 bases and at J to 3 bases, leaving 5 bases not matched to a gene. Germline CDR1 and CDR2: LNHDA and SQIVND (reference sequence). CDR3 coding DNA: TGTGCCAGTAGTATACCAGACAGGGGGTATGGAAACACCATATATTTT. Residues: CASSIPDRGYGNTIYF.

This clonotype was seen a handful of times. The rearrangement links TRBV30 to TRBJ1-6, with TRBD1 matching 11 bases. The CDR3 extends over 16 amino acids. The V and J ends lost 7 bases and 5 bases, in that order; junction bases with no gene match: 10. Looked up from germline, CDR1 is GTSNPN and CDR2 is SVGIG (reference sequence). CDR3 bases: TGTGCCTTAAAAAAGGGGGGACAGGGGGATAATTCACCCCTCCACTTT. Protein sequence: CALKKGGQGDNSPLHF.

The chain has TRBV12-3 or TRBV12-4 and TRBJ2-7, with 16 nucleotides matching TRBD2. V trimming: 7 bases; J trimming: 4 bases; junction bases outside the gene matches: 4. The CDR3 loop spans 15 amino acids. The DNA for the CDR3 is TGTGCCAGCAAGGGGACTAGCGGGGGGGCGTACGAGCAGTACTTC. It translates to CASKGTSGGAYEQYF.

This chain links TRBV12-3 or TRBV12-4 with TRBJ1-3; D remains ambiguous. The ends were cut back, 6 bases at V and 0 bases at J, with 6 bases in the middle. The CDR3 contains 13 residues. The CDR3 region has the DNA TGTGCCAGCAGCCAGAGCTCTGGAAACACCATATATTTT. Its translation is CASSQSSGNTIYF.

This clonotype was detected a few times. The chain combines TRBV10-3 with TRBJ1-2; the match to TRBD1 covers 8 bases. The CDR3 is made up of 13 amino acids. Germline V gene data show CDR1 as ENHRY and CDR2 as SYGVKD. J gave up 8 bases and V 3 bases, and 5 bases lay outside the gene matches. In DNA, the CDR3 is TGTGCCATCAGTGATAGGTGGGACAGGGGCTACACCTTC. Protein sequence: CAISDRWDRGYTF.

This clonotype has only a few counts. The chain is built from TRBV29-1 and TRBJ1-1; the D is unclear. Germline CDR1 reads SQVTM; CDR2 reads ANQGSEA. Trimming removed 1 base at V and 11 bases at J, with 14 bases between. The CDR3 sequence is 12 residues long. The DNA for the CDR3 is TGCAGCGTTGAAGTTGTCAGGACGAGGGCTTTCTTT. Translated, it gives CSVEVVRTRAFF.